The rows below give T cell receptor beta chains drawn from one sample of a study of T cell changes during pregnancy in multiple sclerosis. Using immunoSEQ multiplex PCR, the repertoire was profiled, and TCRdb retains in-frame clones only, with some absent. The sample has around 99,000 clones, around 92% seen once. The sequences come from peripheral blood, collected in the first trimester of pregnancy. The source is a female donor with multiple sclerosis, enrolled in a pregnancy study. CDR3s include the opening cysteine and the closing phenylalanine or tryptophan.

CDR3 length: 15
V gene: TRBV7-6
CDR3 protein: CASSHGGVLEGEQFF

CDR3 length: 14
V gene: TRBV6-1
CDR3 protein: CASTASGSYNEQFF

CDR3 length: 14
V gene: TRBV30
CDR3 protein: CAWTSGRVNEKLFF

CDR3 length: 15
V gene: TRBV9
CDR3 protein: CASSANGIGGNEQFF

CDR3 length: 16
V gene: TRBV29-1
CDR3 protein: CSVEEVIAGELYEQYF

CDR3 length: 14
V gene: TRBV4-2
CDR3 protein: CASSQDGHTDTQYF

CDR3 length: 17
V gene: TRBV10-3
CDR3 protein: CAISELRQGGMNTEAFF

CDR3 length: 14
V gene: TRBV5-1
CDR3 protein: CASSLREGPYEQYF

CDR3 length: 18
V gene: TRBV7-6
CDR3 protein: CASSFNGGLAQSTDTQYF

CDR3 length: 16
V gene: TRBV19
CDR3 protein: CASSWDSSSGANVLTF

CDR3 length: 13
V gene: TRBV21-1
CDR3 protein: CASSRLAYHEQFF

CDR3 length: 15
V gene: TRBV5-4
CDR3 protein: CASSLVGPGRYGYTF

CDR3 length: 13
V gene: TRBV7-2
CDR3 protein: CASSPDRVQPQHF

CDR3 length: 13
V gene: TRBV15
CDR3 protein: CATSRAYTDTQYF

CDR3 length: 11
V gene: TRBV29-1
CDR3 protein: CSSRDSNTQYF